This TCR beta chain was captured in a study of Graves' ophthalmopathy and Graves' hyperthyroidism listed by TCRdb under 2018. Background for the entire study: Peripheral blood samples were taken at the time of initial diagnosis, before any treatment was given. In over 5 hyperthyroidism patients, the T-cell repertoire of thyroid tissue was compared with the T-cell repertoire of blood. Once sampling was done, hyperthyroidism patients were given methimazole at a starting dose of 30 mg daily, while ophthalmopathy patients were given high-dose intravenous methylprednisolone. To explore V-J signatures that separate ophthalmopathy from hyperthyroidism, a discovery set of more than 95 patients was enrolled, consisting of approximately 44 with ophthalmopathy and about 60 with stable hyperthyroidism. In total, 135 blood samples were TCR-sequenced: some 40 ophthalmopathy, some 80 hyperthyroidism and some 17 hyperthyroidism-to-ophthalmopathy patients. The study used TCR beta repertoire signatures to distinguish Graves' ophthalmopathy from Graves' hyperthyroidism and to predict progression to ophthalmopathy. The independent validation cohort included 18 to 20 hyperthyroidism patients plus 17 patients who later progressed from hyperthyroidism to ophthalmopathy. On the study overall, not on this receptor specifically: In validation, the model predicted ophthalmopathy progression with more than 55% sensitivity and approximately 75% specificity; some twelve predicted patients were CT-confirmed with GO in a median of approximately 6.5 months. No statistical method was used to set the sample size in advance, and the investigators knew which group each participant was assigned to. Among expanded thyroid clonotypes with frequency above 0.001, most also showed up in blood, which suggests that blood repertoires may reflect the thyroid immune response. The 13-signature model separated ophthalmopathy from stable hyperthyroidism with around 90% sensitivity and almost 84% specificity in cross-validation, and 80%/75% in the test set.

Trimming takes 2 bases from V and 7 bases from J, and the germline ends sit 24 bases apart. From the cysteine up to the phenylalanine, the CDR3 has a length of 17 residues. Of the read, only the CDR3 DNA is kept; its 51 bases are in frame from base 1. For CDR1 and CDR2, the germline V gene lists SGDLS and YYNGEE. The table lists this clonotype with many counts. Its cognate antigen has yet to be identified. Base quality data are lacking; no much larger clone is found one base away. For repertoire sequencing, TCR beta CDR3 regions were amplified from RNA transcripts. The first round was an RT-PCR using HTBI primers with the Qiagen OneStep RT-PCR kit, and this first round was followed by a second-round multiplex PCR, then size selection and purification. Sequencing of the libraries was carried out on an Illumina HiSeq2000 in paired-end mode with 100 bp reads. Per the original workflow: SOAPnuke was used for read processing, and reads with adapters, uncalled bases, a mean Phred below 15, or no exact constant-primer or identifier match were discarded. High-quality paired reads were merged with COPE v1.2.5. Unique nucleotide sequences were defined as clonotypes and aligned to IMGT TRB V, D and J references using MiTCR v1.1. The analysis was limited to V-J combinations with a frequency above 0.0001, which together covered just over 98% of the repertoires. For each V-J combination, a TCR clonal expansion and chaos score was defined as the ratio of F50 clonal expansion to chaos observed in the TCRdist matrix. Welch's t-statistics and random forest were used to reduce the features to approximately 13 V-J combinations, which were then used as input to a naive Bayes classifier. Thyroid-blood repertoire similarity was quantified with the Morisita-Horn index. TCRdb itself trimmed the public reads at Q25 with fastp, ran MiXCR and retained productive beta chains. Identical CDR3 protein sequences are pooled into one entry, listed with their most common genes and DNA. These V and J calls derive from TCRdb rather than the authors' analysis. The sample table shows 340,000 or so distinct CDR3 sequences, and about a sixth are seen once. The ten largest clones add up to 9% to 15% of the sample.

Patients with ophthalmopathy had moderately to severely active disease, with a Clinical Activity Score of 3 or more, a NOSPECS grade of 4 or more, and a disease duration of less than 3 months. Patients with other autoimmune diseases, uncontrolled infections, pregnancy or lactation were excluded from the study. Clinical symptoms, serum thyroxine, TRAb, thyroid ultrasound and orbital computed tomography formed the basis of the diagnosis. Ficoll-Paque density gradient centrifugation was used to isolate PBMCs from about 9.4 ml of fresh peripheral blood. Total RNA was extracted with Trizol reagent and quality-checked on an Agilent 2100 Bioanalyzer.

The specimen was peripheral blood. The receptor was derived from an adult man with Graves' ophthalmopathy. The rearranged chain carries TRBV9 and TRBJ1-2; D gene: possibly TRBD1, on 6 matching bases. The sequenced DNA is TGTGCCAGCAGCGTCCGCAACCAAGTGGGGGGCGCAGGTGGCTACACCTTC. Its coded protein is CASSVRNQVGGAGGYTF. When the CDR3 is completed using the reference TRBV9 and TRBJ1-2 genes on either side, the full variable domain is DSGVTQTPKHLITATGQRVTLRCSPRSGDLSVYWYQQSLDQGLQFLIQYYNGEERAKGNILERFSAQQFPDLHSELNLSSLELGDSALYFCASSVRNQVGGAGGYTFGSGTRLTVV.